What follows are 29 T cell receptor beta chains derived from one specimen sequenced in a study of beta chain features in type 1 diabetes. Expressed TCRB transcripts were sequenced because the entire RNA isolate underwent reverse transcription. The method was immunoSEQ multiplex PCR; TCRdb's version includes in-frame clones alone and lacks a portion of them. The sample records a few hundred thousand clones, less than 15% being singletons. The sequenced sample was naive CD4+ T cells from blood. Receptor source: a woman younger than 35 in good health.

The chain has TRBV11-1 and TRBJ2-7; D perhaps matches TRBD1 (5 bases). The CDR3 length is 14 residues. Trimming took off 5 bases at V and 5 bases at J, with 16 bases between the two ends. Germline values: CDR1 SGHAT, CDR2 FQDESV (reference sequence). This CDR3 is CASSLQGIIDEQYF. CDR3 DNA sequence: TGTGCCAGCAGCCTCCAGGGAATAATCGACGAGCAGTACTTC.

This clone was observed a handful of times. The V and J genes are TRBV9 and TRBJ2-1, with TRBD2 identical over 13 bases. CDR1 and CDR2 (germline): SGDLS, YYNGEE. Trimming took 3 bases from V and 6 from J; bases not matched to a gene: 6. The CDR3 spans 16 residues. DNA for the CDR3: TGTGCCAGCAGCGAAACCGGGACTAGCGGGATCAATGAGCAGTTCTTC. Protein: CASSETGTSGINEQFF. Filled out from reference TRBV9 and TRBJ2-1, the complete variable domain reads DSGVTQTPKHLITATGQRVTLRCSPRSGDLSVYWYQQSLDQGLQFLIQYYNGEERAKGNILERFSAQQFPDLHSELNLSSLELGDSALYFCASSETGTSGINEQFFGPGTRLTVL.

This clone was recorded a few times. The genes are TRBV6-5 and TRBJ1-2; 8 positions match TRBD1. The CDR3 is made up of 14 amino acids. Unmatched junction bases numbered 4, after V lost 0 bases and J lost 7 bases. From germline, CDR1 is MNHEY and CDR2 SVGAGI. The CDR3, as DNA: TGTGCCAGCAGTTACTCGAGGACAGGGAGTGGCTACACCTTC. Its translation is CASSYSRTGSGYTF.

With respect to this clone: At the DNA level, this CDR3 is encoded by other sequences in the same sample as well. The V and J genes are TRBV27 and TRBJ2-5; D not certain. Trimming removed 3 bases at V and 5 bases at J, with 7 bases between. Germline-derived CDR1 and CDR2 are MNHEY and SMNVEV (reference sequence). The CDR3 covers 12 residues. CDR3 sequence (DNA): TGTGCCAGCAGTTTGACTGGGGAGACCCAGTACTTC. Translated: CASSLTGETQYF.

V is TRBV18 and J is TRBJ1-1; the match to TRBD1 covers 7 bases. The CDR3 extends over 18 amino acids. CDR1 and CDR2 (germline): KGHSH, LQKENI. The ends lost 2 bases at V and 0 bases at J; junction bases unmatched: 12. In nucleotides, the CDR3 is TGTGCCAGCTCACCAACCCTCACGACGACAGGGCTGAACACTGAAGCTTTCTTT. Amino acid sequence: CASSPTLTTTGLNTEAFF.

This chain uses TRBV5-6 with TRBJ2-1, with 7 bases that match TRBD1. The CDR3 totals 16 residues. Germline-derived CDR1 and CDR2 are SGHDT and YYEEEE. V dropped 3 bases and J dropped 1; count of bases not matched to a gene: 7. CDR3: CASSSIRDRSYNEQFF. Here the CDR3 DNA reads TGTGCCAGCAGCTCGATCCGGGACAGATCCTACAATGAGCAGTTCTTC. The entire variable domain, with the rest obtained from reference TRBV5-6 and TRBJ2-1, is as follows: DAGVTQSPTHLIKTRGQQVTLRCSPKSGHDTVSWYQQALGQGPQFIFQYYEEEERQRGNFPDRFSGHQFPNYSSELNVNALLLGDSALYLCASSSIRDRSYNEQFFGPGTRLTVL.

The V and J genes are TRBV30 and TRBJ2-1, with D unresolved. Germline lookup yields CDR1 GTSNPN and CDR2 SVGIG (reference sequence). The CDR3 runs 15 residues. Trimming shortened V by 0 bases and J by 9 bases, and 18 bases separated the two germline ends. Here the CDR3 DNA reads TGTGCCTGGAGTGTACGTACGACCCGAGCAGGTGAGCAGTTCTTC. Translated, it gives CAWSVRTTRAGEQFF.

This clone was picked up a small number of times. V usage is TRBV7-2 and J usage is TRBJ2-7; D is possibly TRBD1 (5 bases). The germline V gene encodes CDR1 SGHTA and CDR2 FQGNSA. The CDR3 runs 14 residues. V gave up 1 base and J gave up 7 bases, with 14 bases separating them. This CDR3 reads CASSLGQPLREQYF. DNA of the CDR3: TGTGCCAGCAGCTTAGGACAGCCCCTGCGGGAGCAGTACTTC.

This clone came up a few times. The V call is TRBV7-2, the J call TRBJ2-5; tentative D call: TRBD1 (6 bases). The CDR3 runs to 14 residues. V was shortened by 2 bases and J by 4 bases, with 11 bases between the two germline ends. CDR1 SGHTA and CDR2 FQGNSA come from the germline V gene. CDR3 protein: CASSLWGRRETQYF. The CDR3 region has the DNA TGTGCCAGCAGCTTATGGGGGCGGCGAGAGACCCAGTACTTC.

The chain has TRBV28 and TRBJ2-1; 10 bases agree with TRBD2. This CDR3 comprises 13 residues. Germline V gene sequence: CDR1 MDHEN, CDR2 SYDVKM. The ends lost 8 bases at V and 3 bases at J; junction bases unmatched: 1. In nucleotides, the CDR3 is TGTGCCAGCGGACTAGCGGACTACAATGAGCAGTTCTTC. This gives the protein CASGLADYNEQFF.

The V gene is TRBV7-9, the J gene TRBJ2-5, with D perhaps matching TRBD1 (5 bases). V was clipped by 8 bases and J by 2 bases, with 15 bases between them. This CDR3 has 14 residues. Per germline, CDR1 SEHNR and CDR2 FQNEAQ (reference sequence). In nucleotides, the CDR3 is TGTGCCAGCCACAGATTGGACATTCAAGAGACCCAGTACTTC. Amino acids: CASHRLDIQETQYF.

This clone was seen only a few times. This sequence joins TRBV21-1 and TRBJ1-4; the DNA was not compared with TRBD1, the D call given in the table. TRBV21-1 is a pseudogene. This CDR3 contains 15 residues. CDR3 residues: CASSKEDGPNEKLFF. The CDR3 bases are TGTGCCAGCAGCAAAGAAGATGGGCCGAATGAAAAACTGTTTTTT.

The chain links TRBV28 to TRBJ2-3; 15 nucleotides match TRBD2. The CDR3 extends over 19 amino acids. The V gene end was trimmed by 6 bases and the J gene end by 0 bases; junction bases not matched to a gene: 10. Germline CDR1 is MDHEN and CDR2 is SYDVKM. This chain's CDR3 is CASRHLGTSGRYSTDTQYF. For the CDR3, the DNA is TGTGCCAGCAGGCACCTCGGGACTAGCGGGAGGTACAGCACAGATACGCAGTATTTT.

This clone has a handful of counts. The genes are TRBV18 and TRBJ2-5; 9 bases line up with TRBD1. Germline loops: CDR1 KGHSH, CDR2 LQKENI. V shed 3 bases, J shed 4 bases, and the junction held 9 bases outside the gene matches. The CDR3 has 16 residues. In nucleotides, the CDR3 is TGTGCCAGCTCACCCCCGGGACAGGGTTTCGGAGAGACCCAGTACTTC. Protein product: CASSPPGQGFGETQYF.

The gene calls are TRBV18 and TRBJ2-7; the D gene is possibly TRBD2 (7 bases). V was shortened by 2 bases and J by 0 bases, with 17 bases between the two germline ends. Germline V CDR1 and CDR2: KGHSH, LQKENI. CDR3 length equals 17 residues. The CDR3: CASSPLEGGGSSYEQYF. CDR3 DNA: TGTGCCAGCTCACCATTGGAAGGGGGAGGGAGCTCCTACGAGCAGTACTTC.

A few counts support this clone. J is TRBJ1-2 and V is TRBV29-1, with TRBD1 matching 8 bases. This CDR3 region has 16 residues. The germline V gene encodes CDR1 SQVTM and CDR2 ANQGSEA. V was pared by 3 bases and J by 4 bases, with 13 bases of the junction left unmatched. The DNA for the CDR3 is TGCAGCGTTGAGTTTCAGGGGGCGATTTGGGGCTATGGCTACACCTTC. Amino acid sequence: CSVEFQGAIWGYGYTF.

The V call is TRBV19, the J call TRBJ2-5; D unresolved. CDR3 length: 13 residues. Trimming took off 4 bases at V and 2 bases at J, with 8 bases between the two ends. Germline V gene data show CDR1 as LNHDA and CDR2 as SQIVND (reference sequence). The DNA for the CDR3 is TGTGCCAGTAGTACACAGATACAAGAGACCCAGTACTTC. Its protein is CASSTQIQETQYF.

This clone was counted only a few times. This chain joins TRBV5-1 and TRBJ2-7; 10 bases are shared with TRBD2. The germline V gene has CDR1 SGHRS and CDR2 YFSETQ. This CDR3 spans 17 amino acids. The trim removed 1 base at V and 2 bases at J, leaving 9 bases unmatched. This CDR3 reads CASSLRLAGANAYEQYF. In DNA form, the CDR3 reads TGCGCCAGCAGCTTGCGGCTAGCGGGAGCAAATGCCTACGAGCAGTACTTC.

V and J are TRBV5-5 and TRBJ2-3; 10 nucleotides align to TRBD2. The germline gives CDR1 SGHKS, CDR2 YYEKEE (reference sequence). The CDR3 is 16 amino acids. V was pared by 4 bases and J by 0 bases, with 5 bases of the junction left unmatched. The DNA for the CDR3 is TGTGCCAGCAGCCCTCTAGCGGGAGCGAGCACAGATACGCAGTATTTT. Translation: CASSPLAGASTDTQYF.

This sequence joins TRBV30 and TRBJ1-5, with 7 nucleotides matching TRBD1. Per the germline V gene, CDR1 is GTSNPN and CDR2 is SVGIG (reference sequence). This CDR3 has 13 amino acids. The junction had 2 bases not matched to a gene; V was cut back by 2 bases and J by 4 bases. In DNA, the CDR3 is TGTGCCTGGAGTCAGACAGGGAATCAGCCCCAGCATTTT. Amino acids: CAWSQTGNQPQHF. The variable domain in full, with the rest retrieved from reference TRBV30 and TRBJ1-5, is SQTIHQWPATLVQPVGSPLSLECTVEGTSNPNLYWYRQAAGRGLQLLFYSVGIGQISSEVPQNLSASRPQDRQFILSSKKLLLSDSGFYLCAWSQTGNQPQHFGDGTRLSIL.

This clone occurred a few times. This chain uses TRBV19 with TRBJ1-5; perhaps TRBD1 as D (6 bases). The ends were cut back, 5 bases at V and 0 bases at J, with 11 bases in the middle. The CDR3 is made up of 15 amino acids. Germline V gene data show CDR1 as LNHDA and CDR2 as SQIVND (reference sequence). CDR3 in amino acids: CASSSTGISNQPQHF. The CDR3 DNA is TGTGCCAGTAGTTCAACAGGGATTAGCAATCAGCCCCAGCATTTT.

This clone turned up a few times. The rearrangement links TRBV2 to TRBJ2-3, with a weak D call TRBD2 (5 bases). Germline lookup yields CDR1 SNHLY and CDR2 FYNNEI. The CDR3 has 12 residues. V shed 1 base and J shed 8 bases, with 7 bases lying between them. The CDR3 loop is CASSEDEGTQYF. The DNA for the CDR3 is TGTGCCAGCAGTGAAGATGAGGGTACGCAGTATTTT.

This clone appeared a few times. V usage is TRBV2 and J usage is TRBJ1-2; D gene unclear. The V end was cut by 2 bases, the J end by 2 bases, with 15 bases between. Germline V gene data show CDR1 as SNHLY and CDR2 as FYNNEI. The CDR3 is 16 amino acids. The CDR3 loop is CASSEFRQTNNYGYTF. The CDR3 DNA follows: TGTGCCAGCAGTGAATTCCGGCAGACTAACAACTATGGCTACACCTTC.

The chain joins TRBV30 to TRBJ1-1; D gene ambiguous. The V and J ends lost 3 bases and 5 bases respectively, with 13 bases between them. The CDR3 length is 13 residues. Germline assignment: CDR1 GTSNPN and CDR2 SVGIG (reference sequence). CDR3 loop: CAWSLWGGTEAFF. CDR3 bases: TGTGCCTGGAGCTTGTGGGGAGGAACTGAAGCTTTCTTT. Full variable domain (rest looked up from reference TRBV30 and TRBJ1-1): SQTIHQWPATLVQPVGSPLSLECTVEGTSNPNLYWYRQAAGRGLQLLFYSVGIGQISSEVPQNLSASRPQDRQFILSSKKLLLSDSGFYLCAWSLWGGTEAFFGQGTRLTVV.

This clone was detected only a few times. The chain links TRBV19 to TRBJ1-5; 10 bases agree with TRBD1. This CDR3 spans 14 amino acids. Germline V gene sequence: CDR1 LNHDA, CDR2 SQIVND (reference sequence). V was clipped by 4 bases and J by 4 bases; unmatched bases: 1. CDR3 DNA: TGTGCCAGTAGTAGGACAGGGGGGAATCAGCCCCAGCATTTT. Its protein product is CASSRTGGNQPQHF.

Only a few counts were recorded for this clone. This rearrangement joins TRBV20-1 to TRBJ2-1; D is undetermined. The germline gives CDR1 DFQATT, CDR2 SNEGSKA (reference sequence). This CDR3 is 11 amino acids long. The V gene lost 3 bases and the J gene lost 9 bases, with 9 bases spanning the gap. The CDR3 is CSASPPGEQFF. In DNA form, the CDR3 reads TGCAGTGCTAGCCCCCCCGGTGAGCAGTTCTTC.

The genes are TRBV30 and TRBJ1-5; perhaps TRBD1 as D (5 bases). Germline values: CDR1 GTSNPN, CDR2 SVGIG (reference sequence). This CDR3 is built from 14 residues. V lost 3 bases and J lost 3, with 12 bases in between. The DNA for the CDR3 is TGTGCCTGGAGCAAAGGGGCGGTCAATCAGCCCCAGCATTTT. Protein sequence: CAWSKGAVNQPQHF.

The genes are TRBV30 and TRBJ2-1, with 9 bases fitting TRBD2. The V gene's germline CDR1 is GTSNPN and CDR2 SVGIG (reference sequence). The V segment lost 2 bases and the J segment 8 bases; nucleotides outside the gene matches: 10. The CDR3 runs to 15 residues. The CDR3 region has the DNA TGTGCCTGGAGTACTATAGCGGGAGTTAGGTATGAGCAGTTCTTC. It codes for CAWSTIAGVRYEQFF.

The rearrangement joins TRBV7-2 to TRBJ2-6, with 8 bases lining up with TRBD1. Germline values: CDR1 SGHTA, CDR2 FQGNSA. The CDR3 contains 17 residues. V shed 2 bases and J 0 bases; nucleotides not matched to a gene: 3. CDR3 protein: CASSLTTGASGANVLTF. CDR3 bases: TGTGCCAGCAGCTTAACGACAGGGGCCTCTGGGGCCAACGTCCTGACTTTC.